This T cell receptor (beta chain) came from a study of identical twins. In this sample, this clonotype turned up many times. Its matching antigen is unknown. The CDR3 consists of 14 residues. The V gene's germline CDR1 is SQVTM and CDR2 ANQGSEA. Trimming shortened V by 6 bases and J by 4 bases, and 18 bases separated the two germline ends. Overall study results and limits: The presence of invariant MAIT and iNKT cells could partly confound analyses of zero-insertion sequences. Conclusions came from cross-sectional statistical analysis, not from following the same donors.

Unique molecular identifiers were in the cDNA, with template-switch universal primer binding. TCRdb re-called the 5' RACE reads through MiXCR, storing one row per CDR3 protein. The sample shows 270,000 or so distinct CDR3 sequences, about 8.5% of them seen only once. The same data also contributed to another study, on yellow fever vaccine responses in identical twins. As that report states: On the reported evidence, twins' vaccine T cell responses seemed partly convergent and partly personalized.

The sequenced sample consisted of CD8+ T cells sorted from blood. The source of this sequence is a young woman in good health. V and J are TRBV29-1 and TRBJ2-5; TRBD2 might be the D (5 bases). The CDR3 reads CSVELVRDLETQYF. CDR3 in DNA: TGCAGCGTCGAGTTAGTACGGGATCTAGAGACCCAGTACTTC.